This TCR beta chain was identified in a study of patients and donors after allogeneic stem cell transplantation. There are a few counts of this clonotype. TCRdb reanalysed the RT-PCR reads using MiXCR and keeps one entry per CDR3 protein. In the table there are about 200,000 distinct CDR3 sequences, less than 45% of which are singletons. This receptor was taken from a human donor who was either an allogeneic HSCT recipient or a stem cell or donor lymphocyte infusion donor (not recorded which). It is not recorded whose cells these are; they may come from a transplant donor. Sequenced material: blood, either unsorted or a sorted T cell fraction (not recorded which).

The CDR3 protein is CSAPRGAGRTDTQYF. CDR3 DNA: TGCAGTGCTCCTCGAGGAGCGGGGCGCACAGATACGCAGTATTTT. The rearrangement links TRBV20-1 to TRBJ2-3; 7 bases are a match to TRBD2. V lost 5 bases to trimming and J lost 1 base; unmatched junction nucleotides: 9. CDR3 length: 15 residues. Germline assignment: CDR1 DFQATT and CDR2 SNEGSKA (reference sequence).